This TCR beta chain was found in a study of T cells in Graves' hyperthyroidism and ophthalmopathy (dated by TCRdb to between 2017 and 2020). With regard to the full study: Peripheral blood was sampled at the time of initial diagnosis, prior to any treatment. The paper describes TCR Vbeta CDR3 sequencing of about 140 peripheral blood samples, made up of roughly 40 ophthalmopathy patients, some 80 hyperthyroidism patients and 17 progressor patients. Following sampling, methimazole starting at 30 mg daily was given to hyperthyroidism patients, and high-dose intravenous methylprednisolone was given to ophthalmopathy patients. The approximately 100 discovery patients were randomly divided into training and test sets at a 7:3 ratio. Thyroid tissue and blood T-cell repertoires from about six Graves' hyperthyroidism patients were also compared in the study. Prospective prediction of ophthalmopathy was tested in an independent validation cohort of 18 to 20 hyperthyroidism patients and 15 to 17 patients who later progressed to ophthalmopathy. TCR V-J signatures able to tell the groups apart were searched for in a discovery cohort of 100 patients, of whom fewer than 45 had Graves' ophthalmopathy and 55 to 60 had stable Graves' hyperthyroidism. Broad study findings and their caveats: No statistical method was used to fix the sample size in advance, and group allocation was not hidden from the investigators. Most expanded thyroid clonotypes (frequency above 0.001) were also found in blood, which suggests that blood repertoires may mirror thyroid immune responses. A model built on a 13 V-J signature distinguished ophthalmopathy from stable hyperthyroidism, reaching around 87% sensitivity and about 81% specificity in cross-validation and 80%/75% in testing. During validation, the model predicted progression to ophthalmopathy a median of approximately six months ahead of onset, with roughly 65% sensitivity and roughly 72% specificity.

The germline V gene (reference sequence) provides CDR1 DFQATT and CDR2 SNEGSKA. The V and J ends are trimmed by 0 bases and 2 bases, leaving 14 bases between them. Measured from the cysteine to the phenylalanine, the CDR3 is 15 residues long. Solely the CDR3 DNA is kept, with 45 bases framed from the first base. Stable Graves' hyperthyroidism was defined as no progression to ophthalmopathy during 18 months of follow-up. Hyperthyroidism patients were newly diagnosed, with disease duration under 2 months, and aged 18 to 65 years. Any patient with an uncontrolled infection, another autoimmune disease, pregnancy or lactation was excluded. Diagnoses were based on clinical symptoms, serum thyroxine and TRAb, thyroid ultrasound and orbital computed tomography. PBMCs were separated from under 12 ml of fresh peripheral blood using Ficoll-Paque density gradient centrifugation. Trizol reagent was used to extract total RNA, and RNA quality was then checked on an Agilent 2100 Bioanalyzer.

This clonotype was recorded many times. Its antigen specificity is not known. Base-call qualities are not available, and no considerably larger clone is one nucleotide away. The TCR beta CDR3 regions were amplified from the RNA transcripts. The first round of RT-PCR for the TCR CDR3 was performed with the HTBI primer set and the Qiagen OneStep RT-PCR kit. A second multiplex PCR round built the libraries, followed by size selection and purification. Paired-end sequencing of the libraries was performed with 100 bp reads on an Illumina HiSeq2000. For the original study's pipeline: SOAPnuke was used to process the raw data, with reads discarded if the reads contained adapters or uncalled bases, had a mean Phred below 15, or lacked an exact constant-primer or identifier match. COPE v1.2.5 was used to merge the high-quality paired reads, and each unique nucleotide sequence was defined as a clonotype. MiTCR v1.1 was used to align the clonotypes against IMGT TRBV, TRBD and TRBJ reference segments. Analysis was restricted to V-J combinations with a frequency above 0.0001, which covered 98% to 99.2% of repertoires. The TCS score was defined as F50 (clonal expansion) divided by E x V (chaos), with BLOSUM62-based TCRdist calculated between CDR3 peptides within each V-J. Welch's t-statistics and random forest reduced several hundred V-J features to 10 to 15, which were used in a naive Bayes classifier (R e1071). The public reads were run again by TCRdb, first through fastp at Q25 and then through MiXCR, and only productive beta chains were kept. Each entry is one CDR3 protein sequence, shown with its most common DNA and genes. The V and J calls were determined by TCRdb, not by the authors. The sample table shows about 360,000 distinct CDR3 sequences, and about 13% are seen once. The ten most abundant clones make up roughly 9.2% of the sample.

Material for sequencing was blood. This TCR was sampled from a woman aged 18-35 years with Graves' hyperthyroidism. This sequence uses TRBV20-1 and TRBJ2-7; no D segment can be confidently identified. The DNA reads TGCAGTGCTAGAGATCAGGTGTACAGAACCTACGAGCAGTACTTC. It translates as CSARDQVYRTYEQYF.